This T cell receptor (beta chain) stems from a study of identical twins (dated by TCRdb to the mid-2010s). Regarding the complete study: TCR alpha and beta repertoires from monozygotic twins, unrelated adults of various ages and cord blood were deep-sequenced to test whether fetal clonotypes persist. To rule out contamination, replicate twin experiments were performed at different times with different library preparation protocols.

A word on this clonotype: Its antigen is not yet known. Within one base of it there is no much larger clone, and no base qualities were kept.

Library construction relied on 5' RACE. The listed sequencing device is Illumina HiSeq 2000. A universal primer binding site was introduced by template switching, and a unique molecular identifier was present in the final cDNA, enabling accurate counting of TCR cDNA molecules. Specific primers in the conserved constant-segment region were used to synthesize first-strand cDNA for TCR alpha and beta chains. To control for contamination, every cDNA library was double barcoded, receiving both a SMART-Mk sample barcode and Illumina barcodes. TruSeq adapter sequences along with Illumina sample barcodes were introduced in two successive PCR steps. The TCR alpha and beta cDNA libraries were sequenced on the Illumina HiSeq platform using custom primers. The published analysis was carried out like this. MiGEC processed the raw reads to extract unique molecular identifiers, while MiXCR was used to determine the CDR3 positions. Recombination models were inferred per individual with the repgenHMM and IGoR tools using an EM algorithm. The tcR package in R was used for shared clonotype analysis, with sharing normalized by the product of cloneset sizes. To study raw recombination free of thymic and clonal selection effects, out-of-frame nonproductive sequences were analyzed. TCRdb itself trimmed the public reads at Q25 with fastp, ran MiXCR and retained productive beta chains. Each entry merges the rows of one CDR3 protein and shows their most common DNA and genes. The V and J calls were not made by the authors but by TCRdb's processing. The sample yields 400,000 to 550,000 distinct CDR3 sequences; roughly an eighth were counted once. The ten most abundant clones make up more than 0.8% of the sample.

Overall study outcomes, separate from this receptor: The excess sharing between twins in beta out-of-frame sequences was weaker because fewer shared sequences reduced the signal-to-noise ratio. Conclusions relied on cross-sectional statistical analysis, since the same donors could not be followed over many years. Zero-insertion analyses could be partly confounded by invariant T cells such as MAIT and iNKT, though diverse VJ usage argued against such confounding for most clonotypes. Abundant cord blood beta clonotypes carried fewer insertions; young adult naive repertoires showed a weaker similar trend, while memory repertoires showed none. Recombination models systematically underestimated out-of-frame TCR alpha sharing in monozygotic twins but agreed with sharing between unrelated individuals. Out-of-frame TCR alpha sequences shared between twins showed an excess of low generation-probability sequences compared with coincidental sharing between unrelated individuals.

Only healthy Caucasian donors were included. Three pairs of female monozygotic twins, all aged about 18 to 30 years, made up the twin cohort. Positive isolation kits from Invitrogen were used to isolate CD4+ and CD8+ T cell populations. The data were also submitted as part of a second study, on yellow fever vaccine responses in identical twins. The second paper further reports: According to the authors, the vaccine-induced T cell response in identical twins seemed to be partly convergent and partly specific to each individual. Focusing on identical twins, the study followed the T cell clones that responded to the vaccine, and did so with precision.

Sample: CD4+ T cells sorted from blood. The receptor comes from a woman younger than 30 in good health.

At the DNA level, the sequence is TGTGCCAGCAGGCGACCAGGGGTTAGTGGGGTTGGCGGGGAGCTGTTTTTT. This yields the protein CASRRPGVSGVGGELFF. This sequence uses TRBV25-1 and TRBJ2-2; a tentative D match to TRBD1 spans 6 bases. V loses 6 bases of germline sequence and J loses 7 bases, and the interval between the two ends is 24 bases. CDR1 MGHDK and CDR2 SYGVNS are derived from the germline V gene. From cysteine to phenylalanine, the CDR3 is 17 amino acids long. Solely the CDR3 DNA is kept, with 51 bases framed from the first base.